This record covers a single T cell receptor (beta chain). The V end was cut by 5 bases, the J end by 0 bases, with 7 bases between. There are 13 residues in the CDR3. Germline assignment: CDR1 MNHNY and CDR2 SVGAGI (reference sequence). Amplification used 60 Vbeta primers and 13 Jbeta primers. The method was immunoSEQ multiplex PCR; TCRdb's version includes in-frame clones alone and lacks a portion of them. The sample has around 190,000 clones; 83% are singletons. The sample is drawn from a study of cytomegalovirus exposure and HLA in healthy donors. The sample taken for sequencing was PBMCs. V is TRBV6-6 and J is TRBJ1-1, with D unclear. The TCR originated in a man aged 35 to 55 in good health and CMV-seropositive. The CDR3 nucleotides are TGTGCCAGCAGTGTCGGGGTGAACACTGAAGCTTTCTTT. It yields the protein CASSVGVNTEAFF.